The entry below gives a single T cell receptor (beta chain) sequence along with its context. Its specificity is not known. These data come from a study of blood T cells in healthy people across ages. The study's findings and limits: Age advanced and TCR beta diversity per million T cells fell, roughly linearly. Strong correlation was found linking TCR beta diversity to naive T cell percentage.

Using a J-beta primer mix together with a sample-barcoded 5' primer, a second PCR was run for about 7 to 12 cycles. TCRdb re-called the 5' RACE reads with MiXCR, one entry per CDR3 protein. The table shows about 570,000 distinct CDR3 sequences, with about 25% occurring only once. Per the germline V gene, CDR1 is SNHLY and CDR2 is FYNNEI. V dropped 8 bases and J dropped 1; count of bases not matched to a gene: 5. This CDR3 spans 16 amino acids. This sample was also put to use in a study of T cells of mothers and their children. In that study: Detection yielded no persistent microchimeric T cell clones.

The source of this sequence is a boy younger than 10 in good health. V and J are TRBV2 and TRBJ2-5; 15 bases are shared with TRBD2. Material: blood. The CDR3, as DNA: TGTGCCAGCGGGGGACTAGCGGGAGGAATCCAAGAGACCCAGTACTTC. Translated, it gives CASGGLAGGIQETQYF.